These T cell receptor beta chains were read from a single sample in a study of blood T cell repertoires in COVID-19. TCRdb keeps only in-frame clones here, not all; method: immunoSEQ multiplex PCR. This sample carries about 250,000 clones, 75% to 85% of them seen once, and the ten largest clones take around 5.9%. The material sequenced was peripheral blood. The receptors derive from a human donor in a cohort sampled during active COVID-19. The CDR3 runs from the conserved cysteine through the conserved F or W.

TRBV5-5	17	TRBJ2-7	CASSSWTSGRALDEQYF
TRBV19	14	TRBJ1-1	CASRSPRGSTEAFF
TRBV28	12	TRBJ1-4	CVKAGTNEKLFF
TRBV5-1	20	TRBJ2-1	CASSARMGAASGSSYNEQFF
TRBV7-9	16	TRBJ2-1	CASSWGLAVSYNEQFF
TRBV11-2	14	TRBJ2-7	CASSTGQGAYEQYF
TRBV3-1/TRBV3-2	16	TRBJ2-7	CASSQGVRTLAYEQYF
TRBV2	16	TRBJ2-7	CASSEVSTSGSHEQYF
TRBV6-5	15	TRBJ2-7	CASSYSMGAPYEQYF
TRBV27	15	TRBJ2-7	CASSLSTVASYEQYF
TRBV6-5	13	TRBJ2-7	CASSRTPSREQYF
TRBV9	14	TRBJ2-5	CASSAGTGGETQYF
TRBV12-3/TRBV12-4	12	TRBJ2-2	CASRREPGELFF
TRBV25-1	17	TRBJ2-7	CASSSFGGQRSSYEQYF
TRBV19	14	TRBJ1-2	CASSAQIQGGGYTF
TRBV5-1	14	TRBJ1-1	CASSPQHPSTEAFF
TRBV6-5	15	TRBJ1-1	CASSSQGLMNTEAFF